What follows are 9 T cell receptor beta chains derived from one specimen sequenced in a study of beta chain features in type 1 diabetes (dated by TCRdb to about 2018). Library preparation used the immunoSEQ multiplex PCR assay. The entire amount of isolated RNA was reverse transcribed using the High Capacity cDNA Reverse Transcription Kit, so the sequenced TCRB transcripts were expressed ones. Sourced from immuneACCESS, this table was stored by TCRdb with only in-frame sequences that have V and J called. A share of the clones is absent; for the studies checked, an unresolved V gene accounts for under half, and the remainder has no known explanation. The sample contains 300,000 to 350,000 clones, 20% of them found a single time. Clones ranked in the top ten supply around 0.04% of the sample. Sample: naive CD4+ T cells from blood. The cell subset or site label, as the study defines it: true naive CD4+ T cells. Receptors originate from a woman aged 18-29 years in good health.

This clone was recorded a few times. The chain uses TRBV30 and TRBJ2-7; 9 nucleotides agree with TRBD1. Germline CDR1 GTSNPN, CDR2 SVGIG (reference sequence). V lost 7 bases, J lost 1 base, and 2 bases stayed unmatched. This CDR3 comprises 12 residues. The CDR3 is CAYRGQSYEQYF. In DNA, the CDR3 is TGTGCCTACAGGGGGCAATCCTACGAGCAGTACTTC. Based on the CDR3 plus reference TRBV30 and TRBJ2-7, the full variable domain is SQTIHQWPATLVQPVGSPLSLECTVEGTSNPNLYWYRQAAGRGLQLLFYSVGIGQISSEVPQNLSASRPQDRQFILSSKKLLLSDSGFYLCAYRGQSYEQYFGPGTRLTVT.

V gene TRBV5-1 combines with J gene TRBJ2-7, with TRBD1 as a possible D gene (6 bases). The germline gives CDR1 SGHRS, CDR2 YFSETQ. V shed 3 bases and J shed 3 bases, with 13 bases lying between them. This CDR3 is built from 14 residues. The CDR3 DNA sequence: TGCGCCAGCAGCTCCGGACAGATTCGCTACGAGCAGTACTTC. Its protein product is CASSSGQIRYEQYF.

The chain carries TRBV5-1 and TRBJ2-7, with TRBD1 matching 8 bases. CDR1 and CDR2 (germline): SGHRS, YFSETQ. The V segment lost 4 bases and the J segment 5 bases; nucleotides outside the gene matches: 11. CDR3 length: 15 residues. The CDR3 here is CASSPGRAGGDEQYF. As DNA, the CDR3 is TGCGCCAGCAGCCCCGGACGGGCAGGGGGCGACGAGCAGTACTTC.

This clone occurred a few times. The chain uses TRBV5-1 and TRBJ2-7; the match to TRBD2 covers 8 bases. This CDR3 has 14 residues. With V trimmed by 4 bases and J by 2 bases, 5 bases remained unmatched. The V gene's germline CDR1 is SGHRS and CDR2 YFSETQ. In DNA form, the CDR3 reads TGCGCCAGCAGCGCCACTAGCGGAACCTACGAGCAGTACTTC. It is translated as CASSATSGTYEQYF.

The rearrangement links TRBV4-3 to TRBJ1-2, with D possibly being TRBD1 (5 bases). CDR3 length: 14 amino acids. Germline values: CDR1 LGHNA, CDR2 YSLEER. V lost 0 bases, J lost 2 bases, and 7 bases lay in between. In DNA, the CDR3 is TGCGCCAGCAGCCAAGACCAGGGCAACTATGGCTACACCTTC. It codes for CASSQDQGNYGYTF.

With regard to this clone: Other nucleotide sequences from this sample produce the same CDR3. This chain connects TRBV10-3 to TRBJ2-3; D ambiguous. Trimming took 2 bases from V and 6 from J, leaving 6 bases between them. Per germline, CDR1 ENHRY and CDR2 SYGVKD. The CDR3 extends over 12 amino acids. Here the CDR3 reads CAISEREDTQYF. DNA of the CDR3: TGTGCCATCAGTGAGAGAGAGGATACGCAGTATTTT.

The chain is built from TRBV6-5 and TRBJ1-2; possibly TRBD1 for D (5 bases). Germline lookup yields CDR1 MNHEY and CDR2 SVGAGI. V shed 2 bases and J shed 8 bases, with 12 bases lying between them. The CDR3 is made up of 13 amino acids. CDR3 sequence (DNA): TGTGCCAGCAGTTACGGGGCCGGATCCGGCTACACCTTC. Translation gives CASSYGAGSGYTF.

The CDR3 loop is CASSAGGPLNEQFF. CDR3 coding DNA: TGCGCCAGCAGCGCCGGAGGGCCACTAAATGAGCAGTTCTTC. V is TRBV5-1 and J is TRBJ2-1, with D tentatively TRBD2 (6 bases). The V end lost 4 bases, the J end lost 7 bases, and 15 bases lay between the germline ends. Germline CDR1 is SGHRS and CDR2 is YFSETQ. The CDR3 contains 14 residues.

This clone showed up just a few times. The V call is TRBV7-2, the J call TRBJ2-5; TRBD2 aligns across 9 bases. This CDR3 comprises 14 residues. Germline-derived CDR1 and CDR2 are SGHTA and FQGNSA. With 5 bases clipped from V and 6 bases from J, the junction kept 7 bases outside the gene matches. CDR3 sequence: CASSTPGLAKTQYF. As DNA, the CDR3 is TGTGCCAGCAGCACCCCTGGACTAGCGAAGACCCAGTACTTC.